Listed below are T cell receptor beta chains from one sample, sequenced in a study of OX40 agonist ivuxolimab in advanced cancers. Assay: immunoSEQ multiplex PCR; the TCRdb copy retains only in-frame clones and omits some. Of roughly 43,000 clones listed, around 87% are singletons. Sample: CD4+ or CD8+ T cells sorted from blood, taken in a trial of the OX40 agonist ivuxolimab. Every receptor here comes from an adult with an advanced solid tumor such as melanoma, head and neck, liver or kidney cancer. Each CDR3 is given without its conserved first and last residue.

>TRBJ2-2|TRBV7-2
ASSSGTRYGELF
>TRBJ1-1|TRBV11-2
ASSLAYGNEAF
>TRBJ2-5|TRBV5-4
ASSPGRSQETQY
>TRBJ2-1|TRBV4-1
ASSQQGAREQF
>TRBJ1-1|TRBV2
ASSTRGNTEAF
>TRBJ2-3|TRBV4-1
ASNDGDLDTQY
>TRBJ2-5|TRBV6-5
ASSNAQETQY
>TRBJ1-4|TRBV18
ASSPGTGSEKLF
>TRBJ2-1|TRBV14
ASSPQGNSYNEQF
>TRBJ1-2|TRBV6-6
ASSRQGGLGYT
>TRBJ2-3|TRBV14
ASSQDRGASSTDTQY
>TRBJ2-3|TRBV10-3
AISEVDTQY
>TRBJ2-5|TRBV5-1
ASSLATGVETQY
>TRBJ2-1|TRBV7-9
ATELSGLALNEQF
>TRBJ2-1|TRBV9
ASSVSSGSIFEQF
>TRBJ2-1|TRBV19
ASSTGQGANEQF
>TRBJ2-7|TRBV18
ASSPGESYEQY
>TRBJ2-1|TRBV7-3
ASSPIGQSSYNEQF
>TRBJ2-1|TRBV6-6
ASSQRGGRVNEQF
>TRBJ1-4|TRBV14
ASSPLGQGIEKLF
>TRBJ1-5|TRBV6-1
ASSPDGYNQPQH
>TRBJ1-3|TRBV11-2
ASSSKVTPGNTIY
>TRBJ2-2|TRBV30
AWSVKGSAGELF
>TRBJ1-4|TRBV29-1
SVLNEKLF
>TRBJ1-6|TRBV19
ASRTRRTVSSPLH
>TRBJ2-1|TRBV5-1
ASSLAGETYNEQF
>TRBJ2-1|TRBV5-6
ASTGLAGGGYNEQF
>TRBJ2-1|TRBV7-2
ASSLWGSGSDEQF
>TRBJ1-2|TRBV25-1
ASSRTDFYGYT
>TRBJ2-4|TRBV9
ASSVGRDPGAKNIQY
>TRBJ1-2|TRBV5-1
ASSFTGFGEGGYT
>TRBJ1-1|TRBV29-1
SVGRPEAF
>TRBJ1-4|TRBV4-2
ASSQGVRGEEEKLF
>TRBJ2-7|TRBV6-5
ASSYIAGGRYEQY
>TRBJ1-4|TRBV5-4
ASSPGGQGAIGEKLF
>TRBJ2-3|TRBV5-1
ASSGTLFTDTQY
>TRBJ1-4|TRBV9
ASSASTGGNEKLF
>TRBJ1-1|TRBV5-8
ASSLKGVSTEAF
>TRBJ2-2|TRBV25-1
ASSDEGQPPGELF
>TRBJ2-3|TRBV7-9
ASSLDSFGTDTQY
>TRBJ2-1|TRBV14
ASSQDSGLAGIEQF
>TRBJ2-5|TRBV7-7
ASSRLGRAGETQY
>TRBJ2-7|TRBV5-4
ASSLDRDEQY